These T cell receptor beta chains were read from a single sample in a study of identical twins. Via MiXCR, TCRdb re-called the 5' RACE reads, giving one row per CDR3 protein. The sample has 1.5 million to 2 million distinct CDR3 sequences, about 32% seen once; the top ten hold around 0.3%. The specimen was cord blood. The source is a newborn girl in good health. CDR3s include the opening cysteine and the closing phenylalanine or tryptophan. A D gene is named only where the DNA matches it firmly. Clone size is not always given. Where it is, it says once, few, many or a class for expanded clones.

few	TRBD1	TRBV2	TRBJ2-5	CASSARQGETQYF	TGTGCCAGCAGTGCCCGACAGGGAGAGACCCAGTACTTC
NA	NA	TRBV19	TRBJ2-1	CASTPKVYRNNEQFF	TGTGCCAGTACTCCCAAAGTTTACAGAAACAATGAGCAGTTCTTC
NA	NA	TRBV12-3/TRBV12-4	TRBJ1-2	CASRSRGNYGYTF	TGTGCCAGCAGATCCAGGGGAAACTATGGCTACACCTTC
NA	NA	TRBV6-2/TRBV6-3	TRBJ2-5	CASSSRNWYQETQYF	TGTGCCAGCAGTTCCCGAAATTGGTACCAAGAGACCCAGTACTTC
NA	NA	TRBV12-3/TRBV12-4	TRBJ1-1	CASSLGRNRANTEAFF	TGTGCCAGCAGTTTAGGTCGAAACAGGGCGAACACTGAAGCTTTCTTT
few	NA	TRBV7-6	TRBJ1-4	CASSLLARGATNEKLFF	TGTGCCAGCAGCTTATTGGCCAGGGGAGCAACTAATGAAAAACTGTTTTTT
NA	NA	TRBV14	TRBJ2-7	CASSRRGPSFVEQYF	TGTGCCAGCAGCCGGCGGGGTCCTAGTTTTGTGGAGCAGTACTTC
NA	NA	TRBV12-3/TRBV12-4	TRBJ1-1	CASRGNRGVLNTEAFF	TGTGCCAGCAGGGGCAACCGGGGGGTATTAAACACTGAAGCTTTCTTT
many	NA	TRBV5-1	TRBJ2-1	CASSLDLTYNEQFF	TGCGCCAGCAGCTTGGACTTGACCTACAATGAGCAGTTCTTC
NA	TRBD1	TRBV14	TRBJ1-4	CASSQVDRGNEKLFF	TGTGCCAGCAGCCAAGTGGACAGGGGCAATGAAAAACTGTTTTTT
NA	NA	TRBV12-3/TRBV12-4	TRBJ1-1	CASRPTGQRTEAFF	TGTGCCAGCAGGCCTACAGGGCAGAGAACTGAAGCTTTCTTT
NA	NA	TRBV12-3/TRBV12-4	TRBJ1-2	CASSFLGLGYGYTF	TGTGCCAGCAGTTTTTTGGGGCTCGGCTATGGCTACACCTTC
NA	TRBD2	TRBV20-1	TRBJ2-5	CSASKVAGVETQYF	TGCAGTGCTAGCAAAGTAGCGGGGGTTGAGACCCAGTACTTC
few	TRBD1	TRBV6-6	TRBJ2-5	CASSLTATGTQETQYF	TGTGCCAGCAGTCTCACCGCGACAGGGACCCAAGAGACCCAGTACTTC
NA	NA	TRBV27	TRBJ2-3	CASSKPTASSTDTQYF	TGTGCCAGCAGTAAACCCACAGCCTCTAGCACAGATACGCAGTATTTT
NA	NA	TRBV12-3/TRBV12-4	TRBJ2-3	CASSSEYTQYF	TGTGCCAGCAGTTCAGAGTATACGCAGTATTTT
few	TRBD2	TRBV13	TRBJ2-1	CASSLASGLAGVPYNEQFF	TGTGCCAGCAGCTTAGCTTCCGGACTAGCGGGGGTACCCTACAATGAGCAGTTCTTC
NA	NA	TRBV5-6	TRBJ2-7	CASSLGEKQYF	TGTGCCAGCAGCTTGGGGGAGAAGCAGTACTTC
NA	NA	TRBV4-2	TRBJ1-6	CASSQPTRVNSPLHF	TGTGCCAGCAGCCAACCGACAAGGGTTAATTCACCCCTCCACTTT
NA	TRBD2	TRBV7-9	TRBJ2-1	CASSLMLLAALDEQFF	TGTGCCAGCAGCTTAATGTTACTAGCGGCATTGGATGAGCAGTTCTTC
NA	NA	TRBV14	TRBJ1-4	CASSPRRLGEKLFF	TGTGCCAGCAGCCCCAGACGGCTCGGCGAAAAACTGTTTTTT
few	TRBD2	TRBV20-1	TRBJ2-5	CSPALAGVQETQYF	TGCAGTCCCGCCCTAGCGGGGGTTCAAGAGACCCAGTACTTC
NA	TRBD1	TRBV28	TRBJ2-7	CASSLYARDRVAYEQYF	TGTGCCAGCAGTTTATATGCCCGGGACAGGGTAGCCTACGAGCAGTACTTC
NA	NA	TRBV20-1	TRBJ2-3	CSARDWGAGTDTQYF	TGCAGTGCTAGAGATTGGGGGGCTGGCACAGATACGCAGTATTTT
few	NA	TRBV7-9	TRBJ2-3	CASSLDRSDTDTQYF	TGTGCCAGCAGCCTCGACAGGTCAGACACAGATACGCAGTATTTT
few	TRBD2	TRBV20-1	TRBJ2-3	CSAYLATSGESTDTQYF	TGCAGTGCTTATCTCGCGACTAGCGGGGAAAGCACAGATACGCAGTATTTT
NA	NA	TRBV29-1	TRBJ2-5	CSVFGQTSGTQYF	TGCAGCGTCTTCGGACAGACATCAGGGACCCAGTACTTC
NA	NA	TRBV11-2	TRBJ2-1	CAIPMSGKETTNEQFF	TGTGCCATCCCGATGTCAGGGAAAGAAACGACCAATGAGCAGTTCTTC
NA	NA	TRBV6-6	TRBJ1-5	CASSTAGSNQPQHF	TGTGCCAGCAGTACAGCAGGTAGCAATCAGCCCCAGCATTTT
few	NA	TRBV28	TRBJ2-7	CASRRDRGLRGRDNEQYF	TGTGCCAGCAGACGTGACAGGGGTCTACGCGGGAGGGACAATGAGCAGTACTTC
NA	TRBD1	TRBV5-6	TRBJ2-2	CASSPTGESGELFF	TGTGCCAGCAGCCCGACAGGGGAGAGCGGGGAGCTGTTTTTT
NA	NA	TRBV7-9	TRBJ2-3	CASSLSAGSEDTQYF	TGTGCCAGCAGCTTGAGCGCGGGCTCCGAAGATACGCAGTATTTT
NA	NA	TRBV4-2	TRBJ1-2	CASSQDEYRAPKKGYTF	TGTGCCAGCAGCCAAGATGAATACAGGGCCCCTAAGAAAGGCTACACCTTC